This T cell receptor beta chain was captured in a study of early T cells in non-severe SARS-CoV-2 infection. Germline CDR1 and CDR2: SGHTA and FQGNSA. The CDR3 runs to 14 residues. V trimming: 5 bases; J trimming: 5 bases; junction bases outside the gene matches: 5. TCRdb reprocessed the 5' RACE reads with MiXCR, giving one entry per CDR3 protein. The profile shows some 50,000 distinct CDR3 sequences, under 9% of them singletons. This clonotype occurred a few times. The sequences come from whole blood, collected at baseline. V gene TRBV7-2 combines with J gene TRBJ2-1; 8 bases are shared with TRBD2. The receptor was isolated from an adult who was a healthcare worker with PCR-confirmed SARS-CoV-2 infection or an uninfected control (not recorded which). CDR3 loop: CASSPRGLDNEQFF. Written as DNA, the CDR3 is TGTGCCAGCAGCCCGAGGGGACTAGACAATGAGCAGTTCTTC.